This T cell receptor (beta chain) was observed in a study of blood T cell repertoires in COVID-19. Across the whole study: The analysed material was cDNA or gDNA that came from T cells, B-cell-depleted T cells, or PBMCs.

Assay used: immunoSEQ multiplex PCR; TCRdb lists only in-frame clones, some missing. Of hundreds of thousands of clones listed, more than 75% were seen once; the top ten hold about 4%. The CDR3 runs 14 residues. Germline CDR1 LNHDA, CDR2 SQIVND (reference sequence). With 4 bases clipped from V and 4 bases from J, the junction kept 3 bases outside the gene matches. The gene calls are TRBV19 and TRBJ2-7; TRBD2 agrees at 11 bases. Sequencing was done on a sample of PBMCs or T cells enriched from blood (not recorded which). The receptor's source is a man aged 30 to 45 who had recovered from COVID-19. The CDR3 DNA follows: TGTGCCAGTAGTAGACTAGCGGGACCGTACGAGCAGTACTTC. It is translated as CASSRLAGPYEQYF.